This T cell receptor beta chain is drawn from a study of cytomegalovirus exposure and HLA in healthy donors. Findings and limits, study-wide: Published work reported that the classifier diagnosed cytomegalovirus status with high specificity and sensitivity. The authors enumerated 164 TCR beta chains as linked to cytomegalovirus. Earlier analysis yielded a pattern in which most TCR beta V segments were productive about 87% or about 30% of the time.

Germline V gene sequence: CDR1 MNHEY, CDR2 SVGAGI. Trimming removed 6 bases from V and 4 bases from J, with 10 bases in between. This CDR3 comprises 13 residues. The PCR had 60 Vbeta and 13 Jbeta primers. In the original processing: As a later analysis found, there were 60 million to 90 million unique TCR beta chains, of which approximately 10 million were shared. Data came from immunoSEQ multiplex PCR; TCRdb stores just in-frame clones and leaves some out. V and J calls and clone size are those listed in that table; D and trimming were worked out from the DNA. The profile covers around 220,000 clones, with approximately 68% appearing a single time and about 1.9% taken by the ten largest. Concerning this clone: Its antigen is undetermined.

The chain employs TRBV6-5 and TRBJ1-3, with D maybe TRBD1 (6 bases). This receptor was taken from a woman in her thirties in good health and CMV-seronegative. What was sequenced was PBMCs. CDR3 sequence: CASRQGSGNTIYF. CDR3 sequence (DNA): TGTGCCAGCAGACAGGGCTCGGGAAACACCATATATTTT.